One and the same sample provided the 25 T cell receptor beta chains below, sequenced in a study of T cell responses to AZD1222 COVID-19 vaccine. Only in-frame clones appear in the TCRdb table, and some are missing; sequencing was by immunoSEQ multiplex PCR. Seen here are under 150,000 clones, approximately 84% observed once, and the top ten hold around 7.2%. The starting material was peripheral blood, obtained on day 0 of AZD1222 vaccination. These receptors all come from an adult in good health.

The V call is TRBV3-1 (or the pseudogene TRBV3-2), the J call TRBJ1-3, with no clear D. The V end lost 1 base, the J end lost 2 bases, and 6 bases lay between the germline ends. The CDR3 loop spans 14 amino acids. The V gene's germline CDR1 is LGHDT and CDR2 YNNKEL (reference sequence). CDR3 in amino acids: CASSQGSTGNTIYF. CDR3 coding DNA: TGTGCCAGCAGCCAAGGCAGTACTGGAAACACCATATATTTT.

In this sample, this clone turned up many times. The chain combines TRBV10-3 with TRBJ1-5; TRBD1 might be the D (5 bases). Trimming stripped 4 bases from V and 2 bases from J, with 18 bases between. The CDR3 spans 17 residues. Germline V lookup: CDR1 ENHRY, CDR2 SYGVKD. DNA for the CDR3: TGTGCCATCAGTGGGGGGTTACTAAGTGGGGGCAATCAGCCCCAGCATTTT. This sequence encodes CAISGGLLSGGNQPQHF.

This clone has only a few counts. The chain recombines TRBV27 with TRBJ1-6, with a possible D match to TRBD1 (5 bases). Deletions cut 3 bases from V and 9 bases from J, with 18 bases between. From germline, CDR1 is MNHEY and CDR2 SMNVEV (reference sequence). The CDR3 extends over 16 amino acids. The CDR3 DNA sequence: TGTGCCAGCAGTTTGCCGCGGGGCCCGAGGGGTTCACCCCTCCACTTT. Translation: CASSLPRGPRGSPLHF.

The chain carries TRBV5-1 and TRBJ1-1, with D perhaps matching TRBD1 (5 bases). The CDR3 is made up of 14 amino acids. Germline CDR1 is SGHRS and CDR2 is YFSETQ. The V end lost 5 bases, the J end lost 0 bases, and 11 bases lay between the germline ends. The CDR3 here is CASSQGSMNTEAFF. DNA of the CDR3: TGCGCCAGCAGTCAGGGTAGTATGAACACTGAAGCTTTCTTT.

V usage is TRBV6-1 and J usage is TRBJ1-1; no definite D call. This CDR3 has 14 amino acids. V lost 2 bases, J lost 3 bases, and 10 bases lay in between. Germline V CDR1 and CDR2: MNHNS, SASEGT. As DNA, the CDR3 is TGTGCCAGCAGTGAATATCGGGGAGACACTGAAGCTTTCTTT. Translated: CASSEYRGDTEAFF.

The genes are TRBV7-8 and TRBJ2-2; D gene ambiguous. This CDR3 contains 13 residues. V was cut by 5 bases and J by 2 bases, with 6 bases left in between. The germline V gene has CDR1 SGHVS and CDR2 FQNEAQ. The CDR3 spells CASSQSNTGELFF. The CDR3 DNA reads TGTGCCAGCAGCCAAAGTAACACCGGGGAGCTGTTTTTT.

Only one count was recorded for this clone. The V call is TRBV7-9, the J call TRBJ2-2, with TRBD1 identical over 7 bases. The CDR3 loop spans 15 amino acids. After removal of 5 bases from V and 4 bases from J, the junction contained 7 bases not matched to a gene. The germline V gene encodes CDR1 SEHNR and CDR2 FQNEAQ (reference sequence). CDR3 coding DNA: TGTGCCAGCAGCGGACGGGACAGACTCACCGGGGAGCTGTTTTTT. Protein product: CASSGRDRLTGELFF.

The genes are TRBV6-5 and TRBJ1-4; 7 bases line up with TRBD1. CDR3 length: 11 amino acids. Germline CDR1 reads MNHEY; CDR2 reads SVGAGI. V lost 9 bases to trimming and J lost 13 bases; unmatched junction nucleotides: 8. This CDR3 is CASGSRDRLFF. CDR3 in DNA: TGTGCCAGTGGGTCGCGGGACAGACTGTTTTTT.

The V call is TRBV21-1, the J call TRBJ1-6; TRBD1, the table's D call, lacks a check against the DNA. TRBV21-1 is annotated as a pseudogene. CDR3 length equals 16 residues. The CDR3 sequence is CASSKTVLFYNSPLHF. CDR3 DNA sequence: TGTGCCAGCAGCAAGACAGTCCTCTTCTATAATTCACCCCTCCACTTT.

DNA of the CDR3: TGTGCCAGCTCACAACAGGGAAAAGGGCAGCCCCAGCATTTT. Translated, it gives CASSQQGKGQPQHF. The rearrangement joins TRBV18 to TRBJ1-5, with a tentative D call TRBD1 (6 bases). Germline V CDR1 and CDR2: KGHSH, LQKENI. The CDR3 is 14 amino acids. Trimming removed 4 bases at V and 7 bases at J, with 14 bases between.

In nucleotides, the CDR3 is TGTGCCAGCAGCCCCGGGGCCCTAGCGGAGAAATACGAGCAGTACTTC. Its protein product is CASSPGALAEKYEQYF. The chain carries TRBV7-9 and TRBJ2-7, with 7 bases aligning to TRBD2. With V trimmed by 5 bases and J by 4 bases, 14 bases remained unmatched. This CDR3 spans 16 amino acids. Per the germline V gene, CDR1 is SEHNR and CDR2 is FQNEAQ (reference sequence).

CDR3 region: CASSLMGPNTGELFF. The CDR3 region has the DNA TGTGCCAGCAGTTTGATGGGGCCGAACACCGGGGAGCTGTTTTTT. The rearrangement uses TRBV28 and TRBJ2-2; possibly TRBD1 for D (5 bases). This CDR3 region has 15 residues. Germline V gene sequence: CDR1 MDHEN, CDR2 SYDVKM. With 3 bases removed from V and 0 bases from J, the gap between germline ends came to 8 bases.

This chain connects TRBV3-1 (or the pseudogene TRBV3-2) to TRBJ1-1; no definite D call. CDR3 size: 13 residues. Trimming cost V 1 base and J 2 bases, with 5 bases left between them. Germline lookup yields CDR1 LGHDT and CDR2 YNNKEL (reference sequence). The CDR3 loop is CASSQAANTEAFF. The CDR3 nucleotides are TGTGCCAGCAGCCAAGCGGCCAACACTGAAGCTTTCTTT.

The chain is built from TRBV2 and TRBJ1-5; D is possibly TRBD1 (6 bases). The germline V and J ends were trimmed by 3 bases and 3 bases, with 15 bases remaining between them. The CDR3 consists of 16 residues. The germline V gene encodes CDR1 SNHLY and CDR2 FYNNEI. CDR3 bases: TGTGCCAGCAGTGACCGCTCGGACAGTATCAATCAGCCCCAGCATTTT. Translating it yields CASSDRSDSINQPQHF.

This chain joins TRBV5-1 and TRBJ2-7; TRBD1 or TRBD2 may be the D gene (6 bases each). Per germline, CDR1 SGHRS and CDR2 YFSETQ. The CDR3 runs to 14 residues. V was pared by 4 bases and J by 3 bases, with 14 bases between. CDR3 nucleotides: TGCGCCAGCAGCCCGGCGGGACAATTCTACGAGCAGTACTTC. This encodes CASSPAGQFYEQYF.

As DNA, the CDR3 is TGTGCCAGCAGCGTAGTAGGGGGCGGTTCACCCCTCCACTTT. This sequence encodes CASSVVGGGSPLHF. The chain joins TRBV9 to TRBJ1-6; 7 bases match TRBD1. This CDR3 is 14 amino acids long. After removal of 0 bases from V and 9 bases from J, the junction contained 3 bases not matched to a gene. From germline, CDR1 is SGDLS and CDR2 YYNGEE. The whole variable domain, remainder taken from reference TRBV9 and TRBJ1-6, is DSGVTQTPKHLITATGQRVTLRCSPRSGDLSVYWYQQSLDQGLQFLIQYYNGEERAKGNILERFSAQQFPDLHSELNLSSLELGDSALYFCASSVVGGGSPLHFGNGTRLTVT.

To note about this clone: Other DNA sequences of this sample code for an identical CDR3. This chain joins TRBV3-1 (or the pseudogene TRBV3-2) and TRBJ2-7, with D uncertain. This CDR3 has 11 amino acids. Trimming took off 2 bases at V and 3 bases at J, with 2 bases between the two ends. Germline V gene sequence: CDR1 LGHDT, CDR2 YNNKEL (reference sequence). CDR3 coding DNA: TGTGCCAGCAGCCAAAGCTACGAGCAGTACTTC. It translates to CASSQSYEQYF.

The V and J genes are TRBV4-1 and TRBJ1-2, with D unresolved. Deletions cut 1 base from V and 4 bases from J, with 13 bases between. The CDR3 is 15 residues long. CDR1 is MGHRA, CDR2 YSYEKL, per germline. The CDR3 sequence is CASSQVVLRRYGYTF. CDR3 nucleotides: TGCGCCAGCAGCCAAGTCGTCCTGCGGCGCTATGGCTACACCTTC.

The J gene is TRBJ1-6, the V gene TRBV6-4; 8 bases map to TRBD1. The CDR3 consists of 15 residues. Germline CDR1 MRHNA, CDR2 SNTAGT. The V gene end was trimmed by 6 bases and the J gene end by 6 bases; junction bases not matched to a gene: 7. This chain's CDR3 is CASRLQGEGNSPLHF. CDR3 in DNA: TGTGCCAGCAGGCTACAGGGGGAAGGTAATTCACCCCTCCACTTT.

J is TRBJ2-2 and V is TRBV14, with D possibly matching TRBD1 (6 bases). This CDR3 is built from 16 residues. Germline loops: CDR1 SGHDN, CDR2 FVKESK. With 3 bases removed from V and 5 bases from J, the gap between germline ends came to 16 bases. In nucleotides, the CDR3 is TGTGCCAGCAGCCATCCTACAGGGTGGTCGACCGGGGAGCTGTTTTTT. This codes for CASSHPTGWSTGELFF.

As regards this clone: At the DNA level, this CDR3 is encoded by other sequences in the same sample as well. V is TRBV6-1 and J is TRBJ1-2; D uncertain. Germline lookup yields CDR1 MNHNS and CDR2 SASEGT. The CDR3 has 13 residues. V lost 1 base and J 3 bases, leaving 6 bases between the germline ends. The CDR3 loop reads CASSEGGDYGYTF. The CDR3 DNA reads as TGTGCCAGCAGTGAAGGCGGGGACTATGGCTACACCTTC.

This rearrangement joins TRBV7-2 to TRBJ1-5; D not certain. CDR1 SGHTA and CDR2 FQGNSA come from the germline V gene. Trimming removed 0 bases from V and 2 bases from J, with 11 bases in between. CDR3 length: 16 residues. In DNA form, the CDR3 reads TGTGCCAGCAGCTTAGCGCCGGTAGCTGGCAATCAGCCCCAGCATTTT. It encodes CASSLAPVAGNQPQHF.

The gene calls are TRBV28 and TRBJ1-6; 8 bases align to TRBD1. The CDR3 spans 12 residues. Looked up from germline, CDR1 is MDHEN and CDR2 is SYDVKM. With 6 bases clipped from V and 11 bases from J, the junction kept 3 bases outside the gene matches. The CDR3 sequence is CASRPQGAPLHF. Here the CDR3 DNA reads TGTGCCAGCAGGCCACAGGGGGCACCCCTCCACTTT. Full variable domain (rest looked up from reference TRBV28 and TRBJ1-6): DVKVTQSSRYLVKRTGEKVFLECVQDMDHENMFWYRQDPGLGLRLIYFSYDVKMKEKGDIPEGYSVSREKKERFSLILESASTNQTSMYLCASRPQGAPLHFGNGTRLTVT.

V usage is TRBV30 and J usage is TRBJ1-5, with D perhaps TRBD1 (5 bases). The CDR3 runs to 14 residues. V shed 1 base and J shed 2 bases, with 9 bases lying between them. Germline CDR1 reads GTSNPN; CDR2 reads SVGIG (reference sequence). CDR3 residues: CAWSGGGGNQPQHF. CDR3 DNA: TGTGCCTGGAGTGGGGGGGGTGGCAATCAGCCCCAGCATTTT.

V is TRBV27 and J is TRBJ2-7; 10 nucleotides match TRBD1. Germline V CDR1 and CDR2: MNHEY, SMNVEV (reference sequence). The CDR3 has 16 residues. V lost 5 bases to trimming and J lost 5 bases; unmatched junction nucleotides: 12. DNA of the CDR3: TGTGCCAGCAGTACCCTTGGGGACAGGGGTACGAACGAGCAGTACTTC. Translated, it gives CASSTLGDRGTNEQYF.